The 21 T cell receptor beta chains reported below all come from one sample, sequenced in a study of shared clonotypes between healthy human individuals. Clones were read by immunoSEQ multiplex PCR, and TCRdb kept only the in-frame ones, dropping some. The sample yields roughly 1,000,000 clones, around 78% seen once. Sequences were obtained from memory CD4+ T cells from PBMCs. Subset reported: CD45RA-negative fraction. These receptors came from a young man in good health. Some clones in this sample may be carry-over from other donors' samples.

The J gene is TRBJ2-7, the V gene TRBV14; TRBD2 matches 7 bases. V lost 3 bases and J lost 2; bases outside the gene matches: 10. In germline, CDR1 is SGHDN, CDR2 FVKESK. This CDR3 region has 16 residues. The CDR3 reads CASSHNAGLGAYEQYF. The CDR3 DNA is TGTGCCAGCAGCCACAATGCAGGACTAGGGGCCTACGAGCAGTACTTC. The full variable domain, in which reference TRBV14 and TRBJ2-7 provide the parts outside the CDR3, is EAGVTQFPSHSVIEKGQTVTLRCDPISGHDNLYWYRRVMGKEIKFLLHFVKESKQDESGMPNNRFLAERTGGTYSTLKVQPAELEDSGVYFCASSHNAGLGAYEQYFGPGTRLTVT.

As regards this clone: A far bigger clonotype differs at one base, so this is likely a read error. CDR3 nucleotides: TGTGCCAGCAGTGTGGACAGACAAGAGGCCCAGTACTTC. Protein sequence: CASSVDRQEAQYF. The chain combines TRBV25-1 with TRBJ2-5; TRBD1 is a possible D gene (6 bases). CDR1 and CDR2 (germline): MGHDK, SYGVNS. This CDR3 spans 13 amino acids.

The chain carries TRBV29-1 and TRBJ2-3; the D gene is possibly TRBD2 (6 bases). Germline V gene sequence: CDR1 SQVTM, CDR2 ANQGSEA. The length of the CDR3 is 13 residues. V lost 6 bases to trimming and J lost 0 bases, with 10 bases between them. CDR3 region: CSVAGTSTDTQYF. The CDR3 nucleotides read TGCAGCGTCGCCGGGACTAGCACAGATACGCAGTATTTT.

With respect to this clone: A much bigger clone sits one base away, suggesting this may be a read error. CDR3 in DNA: TGCGCCAGCAGCACCCAAGCGGGAGTCCCCTACGAGCAGTACTTC. Encoded protein: CASSTQAGVPYEQYF. This rearrangement joins TRBV5-1 to TRBJ2-7; 8 bases align to TRBD2. The CDR3 length is 15 residues. CDR1 and CDR2 from the germline V gene are SGHRS and YFSETQ. V was clipped by 4 bases and J by 2 bases; unmatched bases: 8. The whole variable domain, filled in from reference TRBV5-1 and TRBJ2-7, reads KAGVTQTPRYLIKTRGQQVTLSCSPISGHRSVSWYQQTPGQGLQFLFEYFSETQRNKGNFPGRFSGRQFSNSRSEMNVSTLELGDSALYLCASSTQAGVPYEQYFGPGTRLTVT.

The chain carries TRBV19 and TRBJ2-7, with 8 nucleotides matching TRBD2. The CDR3 extends over 18 amino acids. Unmatched junction bases numbered 20, after V lost 6 bases and J lost 4 bases. The germline V gene has CDR1 LNHDA and CDR2 SQIVND (reference sequence). This CDR3 is CASSLTGTNGLATYEQYF. CDR3 sequence (DNA): TGTGCCAGTAGCCTTACCGGGACAAACGGACTAGCTACATACGAGCAGTACTTC.

The chain combines TRBV9 with TRBJ2-7, with a possible D match to TRBD2 (6 bases). The germline CDR1 and CDR2 sequences are SGDLS and YYNGEE. V lost 0 bases and J 3 bases, leaving 13 bases between the germline ends. The CDR3 has 15 amino acids. The CDR3 sequence: CASSVGVSGGYEQYF. CDR3 DNA sequence: TGTGCCAGCAGCGTAGGGGTTAGCGGAGGCTACGAGCAGTACTTC.

The rearrangement joins TRBV11-2 to TRBJ2-5, with TRBD2 matching over 15 bases. CDR3 length equals 16 residues. J was trimmed by 5 bases and V by 5 bases; bases with no gene match: 6. Looked up from germline, CDR1 is SGHAT and CDR2 is FQNNGV. Here the CDR3 DNA reads TGTGCCAGCAGCCCAGGACTAGCGGGAGGGGTCGAGACCCAGTACTTC. Its protein is CASSPGLAGGVETQYF. Using reference TRBV11-2 and TRBJ2-5 for the parts outside the CDR3, the full variable domain is EAGVAQSPRYKIIEKRQSVAFWCNPISGHATLYWYQQILGQGPKLLIQFQNNGVVDDSQLPKDRFSAERLKGVDSTLKIQPAKLEDSAVYLCASSPGLAGGVETQYFGPGTRLLVL.

The chain has TRBV5-4 and TRBJ1-4, with TRBD1 as a possible D gene (5 bases). Germline CDR1 is SGHNT and CDR2 is YYREEE (reference sequence). The CDR3 contains 13 residues. Deletions cut 0 bases from V and 8 bases from J, with 8 bases between. The CDR3 DNA follows: TGTGCCAGCAGCTTGGAGTCAGGGGAAAAACTGTTTTTT. Translating gives CASSLESGEKLFF.

The rearrangement links TRBV14 to TRBJ2-5; 9 bases map to TRBD2. This CDR3 spans 15 amino acids. The J segment lost 2 bases and the V segment lost 4 bases, leaving 5 bases of the junction unmatched. The germline V gene encodes CDR1 SGHDN and CDR2 FVKESK. The CDR3 protein is CASSRRTSVQETQYF. The DNA of the CDR3 is TGTGCCAGCAGCCGGCGGACTAGCGTTCAAGAGACCCAGTACTTC. Together with reference TRBV14 and TRBJ2-5, the CDR3 gives the full variable domain: EAGVTQFPSHSVIEKGQTVTLRCDPISGHDNLYWYRRVMGKEIKFLLHFVKESKQDESGMPNNRFLAERTGGTYSTLKVQPAELEDSGVYFCASSRRTSVQETQYFGPGTRLLVL.

The V call is TRBV5-1, the J call TRBJ2-1, with 13 bases aligning to TRBD2. The CDR3 is 17 residues long. The germline V gene has CDR1 SGHRS and CDR2 YFSETQ. V trimming: 4 bases; J trimming: 8 bases; junction bases outside the gene matches: 12. CDR3 in DNA: TGCGCCAGCAGCCCGGGGACTAGCGGGATGGAAATCTATGAGCAGTTCTTC. This encodes CASSPGTSGMEIYEQFF.

V is TRBV5-1 and J is TRBJ1-1, with D unclear. Trimming removed 0 bases at V and 0 bases at J, with 12 bases between. The CDR3 extends over 16 amino acids. The germline CDR1 and CDR2 sequences are SGHRS and YFSETQ. Here the CDR3 DNA reads TGCGCCAGCAGCTTGGCCCGGCAGGAGATGAACACTGAAGCTTTCTTT. Its translation is CASSLARQEMNTEAFF.

This clone showed up many times. Other DNA sequences within the sample encode an identical CDR3. The chain joins TRBV2 to TRBJ1-1, with a possible D match to TRBD1 (5 bases). Trimming took 6 bases from V and 1 from J, leaving 12 bases between them. The germline V gene encodes CDR1 SNHLY and CDR2 FYNNEI. This CDR3 has 14 residues. CDR3 region: CASRTLTGNTEAFF. In DNA, the CDR3 is TGTGCCAGCAGGACTTTAACAGGGAACACTGAAGCTTTCTTT.

The gene calls are TRBV18 and TRBJ2-3, with D uncertain. The V and J ends lost 1 base and 2 bases respectively, with 13 bases between them. CDR1 is KGHSH and CDR2 is LQKENI in the germline V gene. The CDR3 sequence is 16 residues long. In nucleotides, the CDR3 is TGTGCCAGCTCACCACTCTTGTCAGAGTCCACAGATACGCAGTATTTT. Residues: CASSPLLSESTDTQYF.

As to this clone: Since a much larger clone is just one base distant, this may be a read error. Other DNA sequences within the sample encode an identical CDR3. This sequence joins TRBV18 and TRBJ2-5; D unclear. V gave up 4 bases and J gave up 1 base, with 1 base separating them. The CDR3 extends over 11 amino acids. The germline V gene has CDR1 KGHSH and CDR2 LQKENI. The CDR3, as DNA: TGTGCCAGCTCACGCCAAGAGACCCAGTACTTC. Translated: CASSRQETQYF.

This chain links TRBV7-9 with TRBJ2-1; 9 bases are shared with TRBD1. There are 14 residues in the CDR3. With V trimmed by 4 bases and J by 5 bases, 3 bases remained unmatched. In germline, CDR1 is SEHNR, CDR2 FQNEAQ (reference sequence). The CDR3 is CASSSWTGDNEQFF. The CDR3 nucleotides read TGTGCCAGCAGCTCCTGGACAGGGGACAATGAGCAGTTCTTC.

Worth noting for this clone: A far more abundant clone sits one base away, making this likely a read error. The identical CDR3 is also encoded by other nucleotide sequences in the sample. This chain connects TRBV5-1 to TRBJ1-1, with TRBD1 as a possible D gene (5 bases). This CDR3 contains 14 residues. CDR1 SGHRS and CDR2 YFSETQ come from the germline V gene. Trimming pared 8 bases from V and 0 bases from J, leaving 14 bases between. CDR3 in DNA: TGCGCCAGTGGCGACAGAAACATGAACACTGAAGCTTTCTTT. Translated, it gives CASGDRNMNTEAFF.

This clone was found once. The V call is TRBV19, the J call TRBJ1-1; TRBD1 aligns across 9 bases. Germline CDR1 LNHDA, CDR2 SQIVND (reference sequence). V shed 9 bases, J shed 1 base, and the junction held 3 bases outside the gene matches. This CDR3 is built from 13 residues. CDR3 nucleotide sequence: TGTGCCAGCCGGACAGGGGAGAACACTGAAGCTTTCTTT. Protein sequence: CASRTGENTEAFF.

The V call is TRBV2, the J call TRBJ2-7, with 8 nucleotides matching TRBD2. V shed 6 bases and J 0 bases; nucleotides not matched to a gene: 7. The germline V gene has CDR1 SNHLY and CDR2 FYNNEI. The CDR3 has 15 residues. CDR3 amino acids: CASRATSADSYEQYF. The DNA of the CDR3 is TGTGCCAGCAGAGCGACTAGCGCCGACTCCTACGAGCAGTACTTC.

A single count supports this clone. The chain links TRBV27 to TRBJ2-1; 12 positions match TRBD2. The CDR3 is 16 residues long. Per germline, CDR1 MNHEY and CDR2 SMNVEV (reference sequence). The trim removed 0 bases at V and 9 bases at J, leaving 6 bases unmatched. Here the CDR3 DNA reads TGTGCCAGCAGTTTATCGTCGACTAGCGGGAGCGTTGAGCAGTTCTTC. As protein: CASSLSSTSGSVEQFF.

The chain recombines TRBV7-2 with TRBJ2-6; D may be TRBD1 (5 bases). With 5 bases removed from V and 2 bases from J, the gap between germline ends came to 10 bases. CDR3 length: 15 amino acids. Germline V gene sequence: CDR1 SGHTA, CDR2 FQGNSA. This chain's CDR3 is CASSPQGTGANVLTF. The CDR3 DNA follows: TGTGCCAGCAGCCCTCAGGGTACTGGGGCCAACGTCCTGACTTTC.

This sequence joins TRBV2 and TRBJ1-1; no clear D gene. CDR3 size: 11 residues. V was pared by 4 bases and J by 5 bases, with 5 bases between. Germline V lookup: CDR1 SNHLY, CDR2 FYNNEI. Written as DNA, the CDR3 is TGTGCCAGCAGTGTGGATACTGAAGCTTTCTTT. Protein: CASSVDTEAFF. Supplemented by reference TRBV2 and TRBJ1-1, the full variable domain reads EPEVTQTPSHQVTQMGQEVILRCVPISNHLYFYWYRQILGQKVEFLVSFYNNEISEKSEIFDDQFSVERPDGSNFTLKIRSTKLEDSAMYFCASSVDTEAFFGQGTRLTVV.